This is a list of T cell receptor beta chains from one sample in a study of T cell clonotyping in hematopoietic cell transplantation. Measured with immunoSEQ multiplex PCR; TCRdb has only the in-frame clones, and not every one. Of about 9,300 clones in the sample, roughly 90% were seen once. The material was PBMCs, obtained 180 days after allogeneic stem cell transplant. The receptor set was obtained from a human patient who had an allogeneic stem cell transplant, so the T cells may come from the graft donor. The donor label of this sample is uncertain. Some clones in this sample may be carry-over from other donors' samples. Both conserved end residues are part of each CDR3. A D gene is named only where the DNA matches it firmly. Only some rows state a clone size, as once, few, many or a class for expanded clones.

>TRBD1|TRBV5-4|once|TRBJ1-6
TGTGCCAGCAGCTTGGGTGGTAGGGGACAGTATAATTCACCCCTCCACTTT
CASSLGGRGQYNSPLHF
>TRBD1|TRBV28|NA|TRBJ2-7
TGTGCCAGCAGTTTAGTACAGGGGGGCGAGCAGTACTTC
CASSLVQGGEQYF
>TRBD1|TRBV5-6|NA|TRBJ1-2
TGTGCCAGCAGCTCCGGGACAGTGCTCTATGGCTACACCTTC
CASSSGTVLYGYTF
>TRBD1|TRBV7-2|NA|TRBJ1-4
TGTGCCAGCAGCTTACAGGGGGGTGGCGAAAAACTGTTTTTT
CASSLQGGGEKLFF
>TRBD1|TRBV4-1|NA|TRBJ1-2
TGCGCCAGCAGCCTCCCGGAAGGGGGACAGGAGAACTATGGCTACACCTTC
CASSLPEGGQENYGYTF
>TRBD1|TRBV6-5|NA|TRBJ1-4
TGTGCCAGCAGACGGGACAGGCGTGAAAAACTGTTTTTT
CASRRDRREKLFF
>NA|TRBV6-5|NA|TRBJ1-5
TGTGCCAGCAGCAACATACAGGGATCCCAGCCCCAGCATTTT
CASSNIQGSQPQHF
>NA|TRBV6-5|NA|TRBJ2-2
TGTGCCAGCAGTTACTCTAGCTTCGGGACCGGGGAGCTGTTTTTT
CASSYSSFGTGELFF
>NA|TRBV5-4|NA|TRBJ2-3
TGTGCCAGCAGCCCTAAGCGCCGGACTACCTACACAGATACGCAGTATTTT
CASSPKRRTTYTDTQYF
>NA|TRBV4-3|NA|TRBJ2-1
TGCGCCAGCAGCCAAGATCTTCAGCTTGAGCAGTTCTTC
CASSQDLQLEQFF
>NA|TRBV11-2|NA|TRBJ1-2
TGTGCCAGCAGCTCTTACCCCCGGACGGTGGGCTATGGCTACACCTTC
CASSSYPRTVGYGYTF
>TRBD2|TRBV7-6|NA|TRBJ2-3
TGTGCCAGCAGGGAGCGGGGGACAGATACGCAGTATTTT
CASRERGTDTQYF
>NA|TRBV30|NA|TRBJ1-1
TGTGCCTGGAGGACTGAGGGGGACACTGAAGCTTTCTTT
CAWRTEGDTEAFF
>NA|TRBV7-6|NA|TRBJ2-5
TGTGCCAGCAGCTCACAGGGTCCCCAAGAGACCCAGTACTTC
CASSSQGPQETQYF
>NA|TRBV27|NA|TRBJ1-1
TGTGCCAGCCGCAATATGCTAGGCAGGAGAGCTTTCTTT
CASRNMLGRRAFF
>NA|TRBV7-3|few|TRBJ2-2
TGTGCCAGCAGCTTAAATACAGGGTTCGGGGAGCTGTTTTTT
CASSLNTGFGELFF
>TRBD1|TRBV5-1|NA|TRBJ1-2
TGCGCCAGCAGCCTTCAGGGGGGTTCTCTCGGCTACACCTTC
CASSLQGGSLGYTF
>NA|TRBV28|few|TRBJ2-7
TGTGCCAGCAGCGACACTCTACCTAACGAGCAGTACTTC
CASSDTLPNEQYF
>TRBD1|TRBV7-7|NA|TRBJ1-6
TGTGCCAGCAGCTTAGAGGGGGCTGGTTCACCCCTCCACTTT
CASSLEGAGSPLHF
>NA|TRBV28|NA|TRBJ1-2
TGTGCCAGCGCACAGGGTGGACGGGGCTACACCTTC
CASAQGGRGYTF